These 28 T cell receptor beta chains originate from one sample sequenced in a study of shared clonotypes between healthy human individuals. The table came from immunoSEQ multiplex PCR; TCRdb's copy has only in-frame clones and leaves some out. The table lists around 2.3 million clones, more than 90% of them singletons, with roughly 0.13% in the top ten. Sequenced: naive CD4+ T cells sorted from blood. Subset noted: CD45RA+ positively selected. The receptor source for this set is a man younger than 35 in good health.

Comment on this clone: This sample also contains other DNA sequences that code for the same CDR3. CDR3 amino acids: CASSVDRAGELFF. The DNA of the CDR3 is TGTGCCAGCAGCGTAGACAGGGCTGGGGAGCTGTTTTTT. The genes are TRBV9 and TRBJ2-2, with a weak D call TRBD1 (6 bases). V was pared by 0 bases and J by 8 bases, with 8 bases between. CDR3 size: 13 residues. Looked up from germline, CDR1 is SGDLS and CDR2 is YYNGEE.

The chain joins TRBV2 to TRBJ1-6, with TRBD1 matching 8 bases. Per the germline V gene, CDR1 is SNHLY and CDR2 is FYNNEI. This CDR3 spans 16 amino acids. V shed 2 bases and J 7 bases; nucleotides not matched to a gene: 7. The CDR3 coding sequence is TGTGCCAGCAGTGAAAAACAGGGGGTTAAGAATTCACCCCTCCACTTT. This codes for CASSEKQGVKNSPLHF.

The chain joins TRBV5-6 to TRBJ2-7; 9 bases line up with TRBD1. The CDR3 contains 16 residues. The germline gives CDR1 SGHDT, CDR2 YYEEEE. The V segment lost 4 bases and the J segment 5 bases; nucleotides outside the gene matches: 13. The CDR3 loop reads CASSPNTGGAYNEQYF. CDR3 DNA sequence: TGTGCCAGCAGCCCAAACACAGGGGGCGCGTATAACGAGCAGTACTTC. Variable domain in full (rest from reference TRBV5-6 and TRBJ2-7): DAGVTQSPTHLIKTRGQQVTLRCSPKSGHDTVSWYQQALGQGPQFIFQYYEEEERQRGNFPDRFSGHQFPNYSSELNVNALLLGDSALYLCASSPNTGGAYNEQYFGPGTRLTVT.

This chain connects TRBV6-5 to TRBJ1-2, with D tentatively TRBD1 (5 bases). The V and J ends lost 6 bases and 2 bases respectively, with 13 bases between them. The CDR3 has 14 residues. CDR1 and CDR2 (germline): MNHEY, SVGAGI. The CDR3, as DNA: TGTGCCAGCAGCCCGGGACCTACCAACTATGGCTACACCTTC. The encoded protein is CASSPGPTNYGYTF.

CDR3 amino acids: CASSDEGGFTGYTF. CDR3 coding DNA: TGCGCCAGCAGTGACGAAGGGGGCTTTACTGGCTACACCTTC. The chain links TRBV10-1 to TRBJ1-2, with TRBD1 identical over 7 bases. With V trimmed by 3 bases and J by 7 bases, 8 bases remained unmatched. This CDR3 region has 14 residues. CDR1 is WNHNN, CDR2 SYGVQD, per germline (reference sequence).

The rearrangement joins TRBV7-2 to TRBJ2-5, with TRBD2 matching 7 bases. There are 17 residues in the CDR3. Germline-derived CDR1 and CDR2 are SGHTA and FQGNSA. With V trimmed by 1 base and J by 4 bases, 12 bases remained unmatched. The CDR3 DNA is TGTGCCAGCAGCTTAGTCCATACCGCGGGAGTGATAGAGACCCAGTACTTC. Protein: CASSLVHTAGVIETQYF.

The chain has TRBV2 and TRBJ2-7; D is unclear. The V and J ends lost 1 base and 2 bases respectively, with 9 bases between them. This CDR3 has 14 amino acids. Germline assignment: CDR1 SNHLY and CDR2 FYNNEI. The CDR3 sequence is CASSEGQAPYEQYF. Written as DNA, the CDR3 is TGTGCCAGCAGTGAAGGTCAGGCTCCCTACGAGCAGTACTTC.

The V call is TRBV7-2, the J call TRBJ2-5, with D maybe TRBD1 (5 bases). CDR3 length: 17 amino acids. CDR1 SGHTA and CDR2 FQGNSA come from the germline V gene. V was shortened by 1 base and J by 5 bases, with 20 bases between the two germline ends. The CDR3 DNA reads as TGTGCCAGCAGCTTAGTCGGGCGGCAGGGCCTCCTGGAGACCCAGTACTTC. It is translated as CASSLVGRQGLLETQYF.

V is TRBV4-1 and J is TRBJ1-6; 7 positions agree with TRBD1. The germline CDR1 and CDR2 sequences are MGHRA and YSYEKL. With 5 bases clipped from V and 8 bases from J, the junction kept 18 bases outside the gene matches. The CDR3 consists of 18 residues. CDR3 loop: CASSAPRGPGGSDSPLHF. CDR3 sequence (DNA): TGCGCCAGCAGCGCTCCAAGGGGGCCTGGGGGCTCTGATTCACCCCTCCACTTT.

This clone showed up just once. The CDR3 coding sequence is TGTGCCAGCAGCTCCCCGGGACATAGCTCCTATAATTCACCCCTCCACTTT. It is translated as CASSSPGHSSYNSPLHF. The rearrangement joins TRBV5-4 to TRBJ1-6; possible D gene TRBD1, 6 bases. The CDR3 contains 17 residues. The V gene's germline CDR1 is SGHNT and CDR2 YYREEE (reference sequence). The V end lost 3 bases, the J end lost 0 bases, and 13 bases lay between the germline ends.

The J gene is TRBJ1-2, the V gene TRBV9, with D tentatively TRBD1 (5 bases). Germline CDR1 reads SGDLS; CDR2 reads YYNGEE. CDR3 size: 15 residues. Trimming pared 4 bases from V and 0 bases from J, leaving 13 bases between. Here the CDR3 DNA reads TGTGCCAGCAGCCCCAATCAGGGAGCTAACTATGGCTACACCTTC. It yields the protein CASSPNQGANYGYTF.

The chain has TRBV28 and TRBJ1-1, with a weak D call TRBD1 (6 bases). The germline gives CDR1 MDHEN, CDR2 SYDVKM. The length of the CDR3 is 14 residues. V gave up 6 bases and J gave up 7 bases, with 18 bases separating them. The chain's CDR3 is CASRHRVGGFEAFF. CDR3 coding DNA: TGTGCCAGCAGACACCGGGTGGGGGGCTTTGAAGCTTTCTTT.

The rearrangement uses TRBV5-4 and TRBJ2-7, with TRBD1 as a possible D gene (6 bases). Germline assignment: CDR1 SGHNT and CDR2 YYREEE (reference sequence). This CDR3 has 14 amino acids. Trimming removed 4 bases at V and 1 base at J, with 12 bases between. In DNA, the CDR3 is TGTGCCAGCAGCCGGGACATATTATCCTACGAGCAGTACTTC. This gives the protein CASSRDILSYEQYF. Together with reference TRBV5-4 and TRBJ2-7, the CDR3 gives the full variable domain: ETGVTQSPTHLIKTRGQQVTLRCSSQSGHNTVSWYQQALGQGPQFIFQYYREEENGRGNFPPRFSGLQFPNYSSELNVNALELDDSALYLCASSRDILSYEQYFGPGTRLTVT.

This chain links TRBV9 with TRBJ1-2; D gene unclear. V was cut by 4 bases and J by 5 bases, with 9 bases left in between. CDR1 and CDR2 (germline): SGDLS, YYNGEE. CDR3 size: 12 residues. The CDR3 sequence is CASSPGLYGYTF. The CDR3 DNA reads TGTGCCAGCAGCCCTGGGTTATATGGCTACACCTTC.

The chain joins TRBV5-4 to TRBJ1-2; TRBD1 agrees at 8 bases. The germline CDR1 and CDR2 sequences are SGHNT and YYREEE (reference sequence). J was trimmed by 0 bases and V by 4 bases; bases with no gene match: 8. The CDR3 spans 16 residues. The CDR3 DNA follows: TGTGCCAGCAGCCCGGACAGGGTGCGAGCTAACTATGGCTACACCTTC. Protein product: CASSPDRVRANYGYTF. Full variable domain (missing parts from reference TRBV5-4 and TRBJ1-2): ETGVTQSPTHLIKTRGQQVTLRCSSQSGHNTVSWYQQALGQGPQFIFQYYREEENGRGNFPPRFSGLQFPNYSSELNVNALELDDSALYLCASSPDRVRANYGYTFGSGTRLTVV.

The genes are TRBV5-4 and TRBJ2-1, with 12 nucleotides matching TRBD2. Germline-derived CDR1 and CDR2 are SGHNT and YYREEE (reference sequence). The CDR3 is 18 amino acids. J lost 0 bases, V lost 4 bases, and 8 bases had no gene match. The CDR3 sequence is CASSLVGLAGGSYNEQFF. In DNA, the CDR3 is TGTGCCAGCAGCCTGGTGGGACTAGCGGGTGGCTCCTACAATGAGCAGTTCTTC.

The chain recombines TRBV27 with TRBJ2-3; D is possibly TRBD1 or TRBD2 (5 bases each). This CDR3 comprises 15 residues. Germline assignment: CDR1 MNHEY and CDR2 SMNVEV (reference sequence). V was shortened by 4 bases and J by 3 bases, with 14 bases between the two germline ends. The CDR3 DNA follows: TGTGCCAGCAGTTGGGGACCCGGATTAACAGATACGCAGTATTTT. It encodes CASSWGPGLTDTQYF.

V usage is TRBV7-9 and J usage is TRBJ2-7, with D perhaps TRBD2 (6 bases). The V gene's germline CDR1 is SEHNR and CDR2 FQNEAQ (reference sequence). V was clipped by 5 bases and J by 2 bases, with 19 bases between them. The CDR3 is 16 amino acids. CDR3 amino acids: CASSPGGWTQTYEQYF. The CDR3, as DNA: TGTGCCAGCAGCCCCGGGGGATGGACCCAGACCTACGAGCAGTACTTC.

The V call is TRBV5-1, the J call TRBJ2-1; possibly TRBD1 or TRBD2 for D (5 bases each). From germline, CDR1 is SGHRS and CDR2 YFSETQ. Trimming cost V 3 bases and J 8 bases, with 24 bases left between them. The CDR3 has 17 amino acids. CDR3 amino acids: CASSSRLTRGGLYEQFF. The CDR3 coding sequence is TGCGCCAGCAGCTCACGCCTGACTCGTGGGGGTCTATATGAGCAGTTCTTC.

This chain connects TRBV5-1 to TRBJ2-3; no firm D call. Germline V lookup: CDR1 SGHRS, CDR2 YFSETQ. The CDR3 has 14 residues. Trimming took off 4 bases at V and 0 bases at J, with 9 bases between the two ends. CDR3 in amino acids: CASSHTESTDTQYF. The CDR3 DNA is TGCGCCAGCAGCCACACAGAGAGCACAGATACGCAGTATTTT.

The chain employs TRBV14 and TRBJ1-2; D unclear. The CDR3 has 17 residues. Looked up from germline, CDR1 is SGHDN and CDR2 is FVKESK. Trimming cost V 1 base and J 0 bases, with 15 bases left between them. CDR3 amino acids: CASSQASTPKTNYGYTF. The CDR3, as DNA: TGTGCCAGCAGCCAAGCGAGTACACCGAAAACTAACTATGGCTACACCTTC.

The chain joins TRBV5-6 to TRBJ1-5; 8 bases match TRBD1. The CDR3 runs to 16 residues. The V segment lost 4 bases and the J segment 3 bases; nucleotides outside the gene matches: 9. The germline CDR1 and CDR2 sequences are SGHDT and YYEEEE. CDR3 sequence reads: CASSASGGQYNQPQHF. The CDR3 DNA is TGTGCCAGCAGCGCGTCAGGGGGCCAATACAATCAGCCCCAGCATTTT. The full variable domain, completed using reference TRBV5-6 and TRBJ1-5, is DAGVTQSPTHLIKTRGQQVTLRCSPKSGHDTVSWYQQALGQGPQFIFQYYEEEERQRGNFPDRFSGHQFPNYSSELNVNALLLGDSALYLCASSASGGQYNQPQHFGDGTRLSIL.

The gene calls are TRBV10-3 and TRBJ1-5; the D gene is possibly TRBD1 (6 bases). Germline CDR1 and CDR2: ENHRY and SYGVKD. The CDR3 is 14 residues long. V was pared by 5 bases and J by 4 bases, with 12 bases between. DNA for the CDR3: TGTGCCATCAGTCCAGGACAGCAGAATCAGCCCCAGCATTTT. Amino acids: CAISPGQQNQPQHF.

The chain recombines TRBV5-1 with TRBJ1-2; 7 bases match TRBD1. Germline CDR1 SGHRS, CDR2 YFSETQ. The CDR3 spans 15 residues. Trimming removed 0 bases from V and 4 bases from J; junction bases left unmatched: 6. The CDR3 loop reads CASSLEPGGGYGYTF. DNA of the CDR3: TGCGCCAGCAGCTTGGAACCAGGGGGAGGCTATGGCTACACCTTC.

The CDR3 sequence: CASTFLGGAYEQYF. CDR3 sequence (DNA): TGTGCCAGCACATTCTTAGGGGGGGCCTACGAGCAGTACTTC. The chain uses TRBV7-2 and TRBJ2-7; D is possibly TRBD2 (7 bases). Germline V lookup: CDR1 SGHTA, CDR2 FQGNSA. Trimming removed 7 bases at V and 2 bases at J, with 15 bases between. This CDR3 spans 14 amino acids.

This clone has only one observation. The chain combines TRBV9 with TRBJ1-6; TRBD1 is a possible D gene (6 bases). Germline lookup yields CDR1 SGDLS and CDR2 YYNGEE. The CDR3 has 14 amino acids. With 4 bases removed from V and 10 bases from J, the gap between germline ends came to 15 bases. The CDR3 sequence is CASSPFGGGSPLHF. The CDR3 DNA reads TGTGCCAGCAGCCCTTTCGGGGGCGGGTCACCCCTCCACTTT. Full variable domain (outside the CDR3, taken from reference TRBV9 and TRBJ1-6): DSGVTQTPKHLITATGQRVTLRCSPRSGDLSVYWYQQSLDQGLQFLIQYYNGEERAKGNILERFSAQQFPDLHSELNLSSLELGDSALYFCASSPFGGGSPLHFGNGTRLTVT.

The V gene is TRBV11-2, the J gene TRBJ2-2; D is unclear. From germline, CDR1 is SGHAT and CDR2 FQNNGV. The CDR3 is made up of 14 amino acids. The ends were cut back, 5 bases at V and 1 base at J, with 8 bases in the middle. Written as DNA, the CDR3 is TGTGCCAGCAGCACCATACAGAACACCGGGGAGCTGTTTTTT. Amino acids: CASSTIQNTGELFF.

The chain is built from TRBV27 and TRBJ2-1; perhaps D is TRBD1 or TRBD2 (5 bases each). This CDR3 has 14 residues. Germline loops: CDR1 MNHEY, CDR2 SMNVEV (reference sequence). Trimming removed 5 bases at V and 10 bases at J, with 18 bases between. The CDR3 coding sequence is TGTGCCAGCAGTCCCCAAAGAGGGGATGGGGAGCAGTTCTTC. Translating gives CASSPQRGDGEQFF.